These T cell receptor beta chains were read from a single sample in a study of blood T cell repertoires in COVID-19. Repertoires were generated with immunoSEQ multiplex PCR, while TCRdb's copy carries only in-frame clones and drops some. The sample yields about 99,000 clones, roughly 80% seen once. The source material was peripheral blood. These receptors all stem from a man between 60 and 75 years old with acute or convalescent COVID-19. Both conserved end residues are part of each CDR3. The order of the fields is clone size, V gene, J gene, D gene, CDR3 DNA, CDR3 protein. A D gene is named only where the DNA matches it firmly. Clone size is stated in some rows and not others, as once, few, many or a class when expanded.

>.|TRBV7-9|TRBJ2-1|.
TGTGCCAGCAGCCCGTCGGGAGTAGTGCAGTTCTTC
CASSPSGVVQFF
>.|TRBV7-9|TRBJ2-7|.
TGTGCCAGCAGCGGGGGAGGCGCCTACGAGCAGTACTTC
CASSGGGAYEQYF
>.|TRBV4-1|TRBJ1-1|.
TGCGCCAGCAGCCAAAACAGTAACACTGAAGCTTTCTTT
CASSQNSNTEAFF
>.|TRBV5-1|TRBJ2-1|TRBD2
TGCGCCAGCTCTCCACTAGCGGCCCAGCCCTCCTACAATGAGCAGTTCTTC
CASSPLAAQPSYNEQFF
>once|TRBV18|TRBJ1-1|TRBD1
TGTGCCAGCTCACCACGGGACAGGCCGAACACTGAAGCTTTCTTT
CASSPRDRPNTEAFF
>.|TRBV5-1|TRBJ2-5|.
TGCGCCAGCAGCTTGTCGGGAATAAGAGAGACCCAGTACTTC
CASSLSGIRETQYF
>.|TRBV2|TRBJ2-3|TRBD1
TGTGCCAGCAGTGAGGAAAGGGCCGGGACAGGGATCGATACGCAGTATTTT
CASSEERAGTGIDTQYF
>once|TRBV4-1|TRBJ2-1|.
TGCGCCAGCAGCCAAGTTCTGATCGGAGGTAGGGATGAGCAGTTCTTC
CASSQVLIGGRDEQFF
>.|TRBV3-1/TRBV3-2|TRBJ2-1|TRBD2
TGTGCCAGCAGGCAACTAGCGGGAGCCTACAATGAGCAGTTCTTC
CASRQLAGAYNEQFF
>.|TRBV11-3|TRBJ2-1|TRBD2
TGTGCCAGCAGCTTAAGTCAACTAGCGGGAATCTACAATGAGCAGTTCTTC
CASSLSQLAGIYNEQFF
>.|TRBV19|TRBJ1-1|.
TGTGCCAGTAGTATACTCAGGGAAACTGAAGCTTTCTTT
CASSILRETEAFF
>.|TRBV27|TRBJ1-3|.
TGTGCCAGCAGTTTCACAGGGACGGGGGGAAACACCATATATTTT
CASSFTGTGGNTIYF
>.|TRBV9|TRBJ1-1|TRBD1
TGTGCCAGCAGCGTACAGGGGGCCGGCACTGAAGCTTTCTTT
CASSVQGAGTEAFF
>.|TRBV18|TRBJ2-1|TRBD2
TGTGCCAGCTCACCGGGACTAGCGGGATTGGGTGAGCAGTTCTTC
CASSPGLAGLGEQFF
>.|TRBV9|TRBJ2-2|TRBD1
TGTGCCAGCAGCGTGCAGGGGGCTATTACCGGGGAGCTGTTTTTT
CASSVQGAITGELFF
>once|TRBV7-2|TRBJ2-3|TRBD2
TGTGCCAGCAGCTTCGGGACTAGCGGCACAGATACGCAGTATTTT
CASSFGTSGTDTQYF
>.|TRBV10-3|TRBJ1-6|TRBD1
TGTGCCTCGGGACAGGGTCGAAATTCACCCCTCCACTTT
CASGQGRNSPLHF
>.|TRBV11-3|TRBJ2-1|TRBD2
TGTGCCAGCAGCTTAGATGCCAGAGCACTAGCGGGAGGACCGAGTGAGCAGTTCTTC
CASSLDARALAGGPSEQFF
>once|TRBV14|TRBJ2-2|.
TGTGCCAGCAGCCAAGCGGGAACAGCCACCGGGGAGCTGTTTTTT
CASSQAGTATGELFF
>.|TRBV28|TRBJ2-2|.
TGTGCCAGCAGTTTTCTCGGGAGTGGCACCGGGGAGCTGTTTTTT
CASSFLGSGTGELFF
>few|TRBV11-3|TRBJ2-5|TRBD2
TGTGCCAGCAGCGACCGACTAGCGGGAGCTGAGACCCAGTACTTC
CASSDRLAGAETQYF
>once|TRBV28|TRBJ1-2|TRBD1
TGTGCCAGCAGCACACAGGGGGCTGGTGGCTACACCTTC
CASSTQGAGGYTF
>.|TRBV30|TRBJ1-2|.
TGTGCCTGCAACACGGGATTTAACTATGGCTACACCTTC
CACNTGFNYGYTF
>.|TRBV9|TRBJ2-2|.
TGTGCCAGCAGCGTAGCGACTGTCGGCTTCACCGGGGAGCTGTTTTTT
CASSVATVGFTGELFF
>once|TRBV11-3|TRBJ2-5|.
TGTGCCAGCAGCTTAGGCGAGAGGGTGGAGACCCAGTACTTC
CASSLGERVETQYF
>.|TRBV5-4|TRBJ2-1|TRBD2
TGTGCCAGCAGCTTCGGGGCTAGCGGGTACAATGAGCAGTTCTTC
CASSFGASGYNEQFF
>.|TRBV10-1|TRBJ2-7|.
TGCGCCAGCAGCCAGCGGATAGACTACGAGCAGTACTTC
CASSQRIDYEQYF
>.|TRBV19|TRBJ1-4|.
TGTGCCAGTAGTATGTTCAGGGCTGGAGCTAATGAAAAACTGTTTTTT
CASSMFRAGANEKLFF
>.|TRBV2|TRBJ2-2|TRBD2
TGTGCCAGCAGTTTTACTTTAGCGGGAGCCACCGGGGAGCTGTTTTTT
CASSFTLAGATGELFF
>.|TRBV11-2|TRBJ1-1|.
TGTGCCAGCAGCTTCGGCAGGGAAAGGACTGAAGCTTTCTTT
CASSFGRERTEAFF
>.|TRBV5-5|TRBJ2-6|.
TGTGCCAGCAGCTTAATTGGGCAGATCTCTGGGGCCAACGTCCTGACTTTC
CASSLIGQISGANVLTF
>.|TRBV18|TRBJ1-2|TRBD1
TGTGCCAGCTCACCCGAATCGTCCGGGACAGGGGGCGCTGGCTATGGCTACACCTTC
CASSPESSGTGGAGYGYTF
>.|TRBV7-8|TRBJ1-5|.
TGTGCCAGCAGCTTAGACGGGACTCCAGGGCAGCCCCAGCATTTT
CASSLDGTPGQPQHF
>.|TRBV6-5|TRBJ2-3|.
TGTGCCACTCAGACCGTACCCGCAACGGGTACGCAGTATTTT
CATQTVPATGTQYF
>.|TRBV27|TRBJ1-1|.
TGTGTCTCTGGAGGGCCGGCGAACACTGAAGCTTTCTTT
CVSGGPANTEAFF
>.|TRBV5-1|TRBJ2-7|.
TGCGCCAGCAGCTTGAGGGGCATAAGTCAGTACGAGCAGTACTTC
CASSLRGISQYEQYF
>.|TRBV19|TRBJ1-1|TRBD1
TGTGCCAGTAACCCCGGGGGGGACAGCCTGAACACTGAAGCTTTCTTT
CASNPGGDSLNTEAFF
>.|TRBV5-1|TRBJ1-4|.
TGCGCCAGCAGCTCGGACACCGCTAATGAAAAACTGTTTTTT
CASSSDTANEKLFF
>.|TRBV14|TRBJ2-2|TRBD2
TGTGCCAGCAGCAATTCGGGACTAGCGGGACCCGGGGAGCTGTTTTTT
CASSNSGLAGPGELFF
>.|TRBV3-1/TRBV3-2|TRBJ2-2|.
TGTGCCAGCAGCCAACAGTTTTTTGGGAACACCGGGGAGCTGTTTTTT
CASSQQFFGNTGELFF
>.|TRBV3-1/TRBV3-2|TRBJ1-5|.
TGTGCCAGCAGCCAAGATCGGGATCAGCCCCAGCATTTT
CASSQDRDQPQHF
>.|TRBV2|TRBJ1-1|.
TGTGCCAGCAGTCAGGAAAACACTGAAGCTTTCTTT
CASSQENTEAFF
>.|TRBV6-1|TRBJ1-5|.
TGTGCCAGCAGTGAAGCGACTCGAGATCAGCCCCAGCATTTT
CASSEATRDQPQHF
>.|TRBV5-1|TRBJ1-2|.
TGCGCCAGCAGCTTGGCGGGCAGGGTCTATAATGGCTACACCTTC
CASSLAGRVYNGYTF
>.|TRBV28|TRBJ2-1|TRBD2
TGTGCCAGCAGGCTAGACAGGGCTCTAGCGGGAGGGGGTGGTGAGCAGTTCTTC
CASRLDRALAGGGGEQFF